These 23 T cell receptor beta chains originate from one sample sequenced in a study of blood T cell repertoires in COVID-19. Repertoires were generated with immunoSEQ multiplex PCR, while TCRdb's copy carries only in-frame clones and drops some. Of about 160,000 clones in the sample, approximately 77% were seen once. The sequenced sample was PBMCs or T cells enriched from blood (not recorded which). The receptor set was obtained from a man aged 55 to 70 who had recovered from COVID-19.

A single count supports this clone. The chain carries TRBV5-4 and TRBJ1-6; 9 bases line up with TRBD1. After removal of 2 bases from V and 6 bases from J, the junction contained 3 bases not matched to a gene. This CDR3 has 15 amino acids. The germline V gene encodes CDR1 SGHNT and CDR2 YYREEE (reference sequence). The CDR3 here is CASSLQGASNSPLHF. In nucleotides, the CDR3 is TGTGCCAGCAGCTTACAGGGGGCCAGTAATTCACCCCTCCACTTT.

The rearrangement links TRBV7-2 to TRBJ2-3, with TRBD2 identical over 12 bases. Germline CDR1 and CDR2: SGHTA and FQGNSA. Trimming at V came to 5 bases and at J to 8 bases, leaving 14 bases not matched to a gene. The CDR3 is 17 amino acids. The CDR3: CASSPKPPSGGAGTQYF. In DNA, the CDR3 is TGTGCCAGCAGCCCAAAGCCGCCTAGCGGGGGGGCGGGTACGCAGTATTTT.

The chain has TRBV9 and TRBJ1-5; TRBD1 might be the D (5 bases). Trimming removed 0 bases at V and 2 bases at J, with 18 bases between. CDR3 size: 18 residues. Germline values: CDR1 SGDLS, CDR2 YYNGEE. This CDR3 is CASSVGQRNLACNQPQHF. In DNA form, the CDR3 reads TGTGCCAGCAGCGTAGGACAGCGCAATTTAGCTTGCAATCAGCCCCAGCATTTT.

The genes are TRBV5-6 and TRBJ2-1, with a tentative D call TRBD2 (6 bases). Germline CDR1 SGHDT, CDR2 YYEEEE. This CDR3 comprises 12 residues. The germline V and J ends were trimmed by 4 bases and 16 bases, with 18 bases remaining between them. The CDR3 loop is CASSHDSGRPFF. As DNA, the CDR3 is TGTGCCAGCAGCCACGATAGCGGCCGTCCCTTCTTC.

This chain joins TRBV20-1 and TRBJ2-5; no reliable D call. V was clipped by 3 bases and J by 1 base, with 12 bases between them. Germline V gene data show CDR1 as DFQATT and CDR2 as SNEGSKA (reference sequence). The CDR3 loop spans 14 amino acids. The CDR3 here is CSASVAGLQETQYF. As DNA, the CDR3 is TGCAGTGCTAGTGTGGCTGGGCTCCAAGAGACCCAGTACTTC.

The rearrangement uses TRBV11-2 and TRBJ2-2, with TRBD2 as a possible D gene (6 bases). Germline loops: CDR1 SGHAT, CDR2 FQNNGV. Trimming stripped 5 bases from V and 5 bases from J, with 18 bases between. The CDR3 is 16 amino acids. The CDR3 sequence is CASSLTGRAGTGELFF. CDR3 DNA sequence: TGTGCCAGCAGCCTGACGGGCAGGGCGGGAACCGGGGAGCTGTTTTTT.

This clone was observed a handful of times. This sequence joins TRBV5-6 and TRBJ2-7; the D gene is possibly TRBD2 (6 bases). The V gene's germline CDR1 is SGHDT and CDR2 YYEEEE. The CDR3 spans 14 residues. The ends were cut back, 0 bases at V and 6 bases at J, with 13 bases in the middle. CDR3 amino acids: CASSLGPPRGEQYF. In DNA form, the CDR3 reads TGTGCCAGCAGCTTGGGGCCGCCGCGGGGCGAGCAGTACTTC. The complete variable domain, with remaining parts taken from reference TRBV5-6 and TRBJ2-7, reads DAGVTQSPTHLIKTRGQQVTLRCSPKSGHDTVSWYQQALGQGPQFIFQYYEEEERQRGNFPDRFSGHQFPNYSSELNVNALLLGDSALYLCASSLGPPRGEQYFGPGTRLTVT.

The CDR3 DNA reads TGTGCCTGGAGCCTCTTGGACAGGGGTGGTGAAGCTTTCTTT. It yields the protein CAWSLLDRGGEAFF. V usage is TRBV30 and J usage is TRBJ1-1; 9 positions match TRBD1. There are 14 residues in the CDR3. Germline trimming cut 3 bases from V and 7 bases from J; bases unmatched to any gene: 9. CDR1 is GTSNPN, CDR2 SVGIG, per germline (reference sequence).

The chain joins TRBV2 to TRBJ2-1, with 10 positions matching TRBD2. The CDR3 runs 15 residues. Germline CDR1 is SNHLY and CDR2 is FYNNEI. V lost 6 bases and J lost 9; bases outside the gene matches: 11. CDR3 residues: CASSGRSGRATEQFF. The DNA of the CDR3 is TGTGCCAGCAGCGGGAGAAGCGGGAGGGCGACTGAGCAGTTCTTC.

The V gene is TRBV5-6, the J gene TRBJ1-2; no definite D call. Trimming left V 4 bases short and J 6 bases short, with 16 bases between. CDR1 is SGHDT and CDR2 is YYEEEE in the germline V gene. The CDR3 has 14 amino acids. Here the CDR3 reads CASSRSGIRDGYTF. The DNA of the CDR3 is TGTGCCAGCAGCAGGTCCGGGATCCGGGATGGCTACACCTTC.

The V and J genes are TRBV27 and TRBJ2-3; 10 bases agree with TRBD2. The junction had 3 bases not matched to a gene; V was cut back by 0 bases and J by 3 bases. Germline V gives CDR1 MNHEY, CDR2 SMNVEV (reference sequence). The CDR3 has 16 residues. CDR3 protein: CASSLSSSGGTDTQYF. Here the CDR3 DNA reads TGTGCCAGCAGTTTATCGAGTAGCGGGGGGACAGATACGCAGTATTTT.

The J gene is TRBJ1-5, the V gene TRBV28, with TRBD1 identical over 7 bases. V gave up 2 bases and J gave up 5 bases; unmatched junction bases: 0. CDR3 length equals 13 residues. Germline values: CDR1 MDHEN, CDR2 SYDVKM. As DNA, the CDR3 is TGTGCCAGCAGTTTAACAGGGGATCAGCCCCAGCATTTT. Its protein product is CASSLTGDQPQHF.

This clone has a single count. The V call is TRBV18, the J call TRBJ2-2; 7 bases map to TRBD1. The CDR3 loop spans 15 amino acids. Germline CDR1 is KGHSH and CDR2 is LQKENI. The trim removed 3 bases at V and 5 bases at J, leaving 6 bases unmatched. Written as DNA, the CDR3 is TGTGCCAGCTCACCTAGGGACAGAGGGACCGGGGAGCTGTTTTTT. Residues: CASSPRDRGTGELFF. Together with reference TRBV18 and TRBJ2-2, the CDR3 gives the full variable domain: NAGVMQNPRHLVRRRGQEARLRCSPMKGHSHVYWYRQLPEEGLKFMVYLQKENIIDESGMPKERFSAEFPKEGPSILRIQQVVRGDSAAYFCASSPRDRGTGELFFGEGSRLTVL.

The rearrangement links TRBV5-1 to TRBJ2-1, with D perhaps matching TRBD2 (6 bases). Germline V gives CDR1 SGHRS, CDR2 YFSETQ. The ends were cut back, 4 bases at V and 0 bases at J, with 11 bases in the middle. There are 15 residues in the CDR3. The CDR3 DNA follows: TGCGCCAGCAGCCGGGACGGGAGCTCCTACAATGAGCAGTTCTTC. The encoded protein is CASSRDGSSYNEQFF.

The chain is built from TRBV5-1 and TRBJ2-3, with 7 bases matching TRBD1. V was pared by 4 bases and J by 2 bases, with 7 bases of the junction left unmatched. CDR1 and CDR2 from the germline V gene are SGHRS and YFSETQ. The CDR3 is 15 amino acids. The CDR3 here is CASSRRDSNTDTQYF. The DNA of the CDR3 is TGCGCCAGCAGCCGCCGGGACAGCAACACAGATACGCAGTATTTT.

The rearrangement uses TRBV3-1 (or the pseudogene TRBV3-2) and TRBJ1-6; 8 bases align to TRBD1. CDR1 is LGHDT and CDR2 is YNNKEL in the germline V gene (reference sequence). There are 14 residues in the CDR3. V gave up 4 bases and J gave up 8 bases; unmatched junction bases: 4. CDR3 in DNA: TGTGCCAGCAGCCGCGGACAGGGTTATTCACCCCTCCACTTT. It codes for CASSRGQGYSPLHF.

The V gene is TRBV5-1, the J gene TRBJ2-7; 16 bases map to TRBD2. Trimming removed 2 bases from V and 1 base from J; junction bases left unmatched: 12. Germline V gene lookup returns CDR1 SGHRS and CDR2 YFSETQ. The CDR3 is 20 residues long. The CDR3 sequence is CASSLVPGLAGGRDSYEQYF. CDR3 DNA sequence: TGCGCCAGCAGCTTAGTTCCGGGACTAGCGGGGGGGCGAGATTCCTACGAGCAGTACTTC.

V is TRBV10-1 and J is TRBJ1-6; unclear D gene. From germline, CDR1 is WNHNN and CDR2 SYGVQD (reference sequence). The CDR3 consists of 19 residues. V lost 2 bases and J 0 bases, leaving 17 bases between the germline ends. The DNA for the CDR3 is TGCGCCAGCAGTGAGACAGTCGTCAGATTTAGCTCCTATAATTCACCCCTCCACTTT. As protein: CASSETVVRFSSYNSPLHF.

This chain links TRBV7-9 with TRBJ2-7; 7 bases are shared with TRBD2. The CDR3 is made up of 15 amino acids. Germline CDR1 reads SEHNR; CDR2 reads FQNEAQ (reference sequence). V shed 5 bases and J 3 bases; nucleotides not matched to a gene: 10. The CDR3 here is CASSHTGRGGYEQYF. The CDR3 DNA follows: TGTGCCAGCAGCCATACGGGGAGGGGAGGCTACGAGCAGTACTTC.

This rearrangement joins TRBV11-2 to TRBJ1-1; D may be TRBD1 (6 bases). V lost 4 bases and J 1 base, leaving 13 bases between the germline ends. The germline CDR1 and CDR2 sequences are SGHAT and FQNNGV. The CDR3 length is 15 residues. This chain's CDR3 is CASSSQWTANTEAFF. As DNA, the CDR3 is TGTGCCAGCAGCTCCCAGTGGACAGCGAACACTGAAGCTTTCTTT.

The CDR3 protein is CASRDRGGNEKLFF. CDR3 nucleotides: TGTGCCAGCAGAGACAGGGGAGGCAATGAAAAACTGTTTTTT. The chain links TRBV7-9 to TRBJ1-4; 8 bases agree with TRBD1. The CDR3 is made up of 14 amino acids. Germline CDR1 is SEHNR and CDR2 is FQNEAQ (reference sequence). The V and J ends lost 6 bases and 5 bases, in that order; junction bases with no gene match: 5.

This chain connects TRBV27 to TRBJ1-6; TRBD1 agrees at 7 bases. This CDR3 comprises 14 residues. CDR1 and CDR2 (germline): MNHEY, SMNVEV (reference sequence). Trimming at V came to 6 bases and at J to 10 bases, leaving 9 bases not matched to a gene. In DNA form, the CDR3 reads TGTGCCAGCAGCCCGACAGGGATCGTGTCACCCCTCCACTTT. Amino acids: CASSPTGIVSPLHF.

The CDR3 loop reads CASSLAIDYEQYF. CDR3 nucleotides: TGTGCCAGCAGCCTAGCGATAGACTACGAGCAGTACTTC. The rearrangement uses TRBV3-1 (or the pseudogene TRBV3-2) and TRBJ2-7; tentatively, D is TRBD2 (5 bases). The CDR3 is 13 amino acids. Looked up from germline, CDR1 is LGHDT and CDR2 is YNNKEL (reference sequence). Trimming removed 4 bases at V and 3 bases at J, with 10 bases between.